Below, one TCR beta chain is given with its context. The antigen remains undetermined. This specimen comes from a study of T cell repertoires in cytomegalovirus infection. Via MiXCR, TCRdb re-called the reads, giving one row per CDR3 protein. The sample records 450,000 to 600,000 distinct CDR3 sequences, about 42% being singletons. The CDR3 is 17 amino acids. CDR1 and CDR2 from the germline V gene are SGHTA and FQGNSA. The ends lost 1 base at V and 2 bases at J; junction bases unmatched: 7. The chain has TRBV7-2 and TRBJ2-1; TRBD2 matches 8 bases. The source of this sequence is a human donor in good health (CMV status not recorded). Some clones in this sample may be carry-over from other donors' samples. The sequencing used cultured PBMCs, collected from culture after CMV antigen stimulation. CDR3 sequence reads: CASSLGPYSGTYNEQFF. For the CDR3, the DNA is TGTGCCAGCAGCTTAGGCCCCTATAGCGGGACCTACAATGAGCAGTTCTTC.